A single TCR beta chain is shown here with its context. Libraries were prepared by immunoSEQ multiplex PCR; TCRdb keeps only in-frame clonotypes and omits some of them. This repertoire shows 42,000 or so clones, around 84% found once; its top ten account for just over 20%. The CDR3 contains 15 residues. The germline gives CDR1 MNHEY, CDR2 SVGAGI. V lost 6 bases and J lost 0, with 14 bases in between. The sample comes from a study of OX40 agonist ivuxolimab in advanced cancers. The receptor's source is an adult with an advanced solid tumor such as melanoma, head and neck, liver or kidney cancer. J is TRBJ1-1 and V is TRBV6-5; weak D call: TRBD1 (5 bases). The sample here was CD4+ or CD8+ T cells sorted from blood, taken in a trial of the OX40 agonist ivuxolimab. The CDR3 DNA reads TGTGCCAGCAGGTCCAGGGACGGGGTGAACACTGAAGCTTTCTTT. Encoded protein: CASRSRDGVNTEAFF.